This passage covers 13 T cell receptor beta chains from one sample sequenced in a study of CD8+ T cells in alopecia areata. cDNA serving as the sequencing template came from extracted, reverse transcribed RNA. Only in-frame clones appear in the TCRdb table, and some are missing; sequencing was by immunoSEQ multiplex PCR. This table holds approximately 300,000 clones, roughly 64% found once. Sample treatment: oral pan-JAK inhibitor, 5-10 mg twice daily. The sample in question was CD4+ T cells sorted from blood, obtained at week 24, from a patient treated with tofacitinib. These TCRs come from a human donor with alopecia areata.

This clone has more than one count but fewer than ten. This chain connects TRBV18 to TRBJ2-5, with D uncertain. Trimming left V 6 bases short and J 5 bases short, with 13 bases between. This CDR3 has 13 amino acids. Germline CDR1 KGHSH, CDR2 LQKENI. The DNA for the CDR3 is TGTGCCAGCTCCCGAGGAAAAGGGGAGACCCAGTACTTC. Translation: CASSRGKGETQYF.

This clone was picked up one time. The rearrangement links TRBV30 to TRBJ1-2; D not resolved. Looked up from germline, CDR1 is GTSNPN and CDR2 is SVGIG (reference sequence). Trimming took off 4 bases at V and 4 bases at J, with 7 bases between the two ends. The CDR3 length is 11 residues. CDR3 coding DNA: TGTGCCTGGAAGGATTTCTATGGCTACACCTTC. As protein: CAWKDFYGYTF.

V and J are TRBV5-4 and TRBJ2-4; D is unresolved. The V and J ends lost 5 bases and 1 base respectively, with 13 bases between them. The CDR3 has 15 amino acids. CDR1 and CDR2 from the germline V gene are SGHNT and YYREEE (reference sequence). Here the CDR3 DNA reads TGTGCCAGCAGACCCGACTTGGGCGCCAAAAACATTCAGTACTTC. Protein: CASRPDLGAKNIQYF.

This chain joins TRBV5-1 and TRBJ1-2, with TRBD1 matching over 7 bases. CDR3 size: 16 residues. V trimming: 4 bases; J trimming: 2 bases; junction bases outside the gene matches: 11. Germline lookup yields CDR1 SGHRS and CDR2 YFSETQ. This CDR3 reads CASSPRAGDSNYGYTF. The CDR3, as DNA: TGCGCCAGCAGCCCCCGGGCAGGGGACAGCAACTATGGCTACACCTTC.

This chain links TRBV7-9 with TRBJ2-1, with TRBD1 as a possible D gene (5 bases). The CDR3 is 15 residues long. Germline CDR1 SEHNR, CDR2 FQNEAQ (reference sequence). Between the trimmed V and J ends, which lost 5 bases and 10 bases, there was a span of 21 bases. The CDR3 nucleotides read TGTGCCAGCAGCGTTCTCAGGGCTATAGGATCCGAGCAGTTCTTC. It translates to CASSVLRAIGSEQFF.

This clone has a handful of counts. V gene TRBV15 combines with J gene TRBJ1-4, with TRBD1 identical over 7 bases. Germline CDR1 and CDR2: LNHNV and YYDKDF (reference sequence). Trimming took 1 base from V and 7 from J; bases not matched to a gene: 12. The CDR3 has 17 amino acids. CDR3 nucleotide sequence: TGTGCCACCAGCAGAGCCCGTCCGGGACAGAAAATTGAAAAACTGTTTTTT. It yields the protein CATSRARPGQKIEKLFF.

This clone was seen only a few times. A read error may produce the germline difference seen at one junction end. This rearrangement joins TRBV7-2 to TRBJ2-7, with a possible D match to TRBD2 (6 bases). CDR1 SGHTA and CDR2 FQGNSA come from the germline V gene. CDR3 length equals 14 residues. The CDR3 DNA follows: TGTGCCAGCAGCTTGACTAGTAGGACCTACGGGCAGTACTTC. This sequence encodes CASSLTSRTYGQYF. Full variable domain (remainder filled in from reference TRBV7-2 and TRBJ2-7): GAGVSQSPSNKVTEKGKDVELRCDPISGHTALYWYRQSLGQGLEFLIYFQGNSAPDKSGLPSDRFSAERTGGSVSTLTIQRTQQEDSAVYLCASSLTSRTYGQYFGPGTRLTVT.

CDR3 in DNA: TGTGCCAGCACAGAGAACACCGGGGAGCTGTTTTTT. It translates to CASTENTGELFF. This chain uses TRBV2 with TRBJ2-2; D is uncertain. Germline CDR1 is SNHLY and CDR2 is FYNNEI. CDR3 length: 12 amino acids. The ends were cut back, 7 bases at V and 1 base at J, with 4 bases in the middle.

This chain uses TRBV20-1 with TRBJ1-1; no firm D call. Germline assignment: CDR1 DFQATT and CDR2 SNEGSKA (reference sequence). The CDR3 covers 11 residues. Deletions cut 6 bases from V and 7 bases from J, with 12 bases between. This CDR3 is CSARPLDEAFF. DNA for the CDR3: TGCAGTGCCAGACCCTTGGATGAAGCTTTCTTT.

This clone showed up just a few times. The V and J genes are TRBV5-1 and TRBJ2-5; D is uncertain. Germline lookup yields CDR1 SGHRS and CDR2 YFSETQ. V was pared by 2 bases and J by 2 bases, with 7 bases between. The CDR3 is made up of 13 amino acids. The CDR3 sequence: CASSFWGQETQYF. CDR3 in DNA: TGCGCCAGCAGCTTTTGGGGACAAGAGACCCAGTACTTC.

This sequence joins TRBV27 and TRBJ2-7, with 8 bases lining up with TRBD1. Losses at the gene ends were 5 bases for V and 2 bases for J; bases not matched to a gene: 8. CDR1 and CDR2 from the germline V gene are MNHEY and SMNVEV (reference sequence). The CDR3 sequence is 15 residues long. The CDR3 is CASSARTGTAYEQYF. The CDR3 DNA follows: TGTGCCAGCAGTGCCCGGACAGGGACGGCCTACGAGCAGTACTTC.

In its sample, this clone was seen a few times. The chain employs TRBV2 and TRBJ2-3; 9 nucleotides align to TRBD2. The V gene end was trimmed by 6 bases and the J gene end by 2 bases; junction bases not matched to a gene: 6. Per germline, CDR1 SNHLY and CDR2 FYNNEI. The CDR3 has 15 amino acids. CDR3 sequence (DNA): TGTGCCAGCAGCGCCCTAGCGGGGTACACAGATACGCAGTATTTT. This sequence encodes CASSALAGYTDTQYF.

This clone has more than one count but fewer than ten. The V call is TRBV19, the J call TRBJ1-1, with D perhaps matching TRBD1 (5 bases). V lost 2 bases, J lost 7 bases, and 8 bases lay in between. The length of the CDR3 is 12 residues. Germline CDR1 reads LNHDA; CDR2 reads SQIVND (reference sequence). This CDR3 is CASSISTGEAFF. The CDR3 DNA follows: TGTGCCAGTAGTATATCCACAGGTGAAGCTTTCTTT.